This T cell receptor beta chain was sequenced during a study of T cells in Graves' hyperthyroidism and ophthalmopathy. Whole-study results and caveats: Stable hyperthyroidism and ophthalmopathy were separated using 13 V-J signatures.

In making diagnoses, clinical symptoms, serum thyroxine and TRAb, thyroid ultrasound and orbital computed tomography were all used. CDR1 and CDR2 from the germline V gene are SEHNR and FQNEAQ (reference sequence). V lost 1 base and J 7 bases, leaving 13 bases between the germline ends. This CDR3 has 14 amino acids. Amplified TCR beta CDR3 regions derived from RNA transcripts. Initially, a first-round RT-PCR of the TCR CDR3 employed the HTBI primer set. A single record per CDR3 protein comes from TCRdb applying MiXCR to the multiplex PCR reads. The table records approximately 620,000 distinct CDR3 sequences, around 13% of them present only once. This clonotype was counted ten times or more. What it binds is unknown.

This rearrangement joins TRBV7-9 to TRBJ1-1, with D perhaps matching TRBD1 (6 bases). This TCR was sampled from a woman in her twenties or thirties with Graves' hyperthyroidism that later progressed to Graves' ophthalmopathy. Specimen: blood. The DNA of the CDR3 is TGTGCCAGCAGCTTAGGGCAGGGGACCCTTGAAGCTTTCTTT. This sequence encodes CASSLGQGTLEAFF.